These 32 T cell receptor delta chains share one sample of origin, sequenced in a study of Vδ1+ human thymocytes. Extracted RNA was reverse transcribed into cDNA. Multiplex PCR used pooled V-gene forward primers and a constant-region reverse primer to amplify CDR3s. TCRdb re-identified clones in the multiplex PCR reads via CATT. Among about 75,000 delta-chain clones, about 38% were seen once, and the ten largest hold roughly 0.25%. Study-level points and caveats: Thymic TRG and TRD repertoires appeared highly polyclonal.

The antigens of these receptors remain unknown. Sequencing used Vdelta1+ gamma-delta thymocytes from the thymus. Subset described: FACS-sorted CD3+ TCRalphabeta- TCRVdelta1+ TCRVdelta2- thymocytes. The receptors were gathered from a boy in the first two years of life who had congenital heart surgery.

This clone was seen a few times. This sequence joins TRDV1 and TRDJ1, with 9 bases fitting TRDD3. The CDR3 is made up of 21 amino acids. Germline V lookup: CDR1 TSWWSYY, CDR2 QGS. Trimming removed 1 base from V and 0 bases from J; junction bases left unmatched: 18. The CDR3 loop is CALGEPTQYWGSHKYTDKLIF. In nucleotides, the CDR3 is TGTGCTCTTGGGGAACCTACACAGTACTGGGGGAGTCATAAGTACACCGATAAACTCATCTTT.

As concerns this clone: A junction end diverges from the germline sequence, so it may reflect a read error. The V call is TRDV1, the J call TRDJ1; 10 bases match TRDD3. There are 20 residues in the CDR3. CDR1 is TSWWSYY, CDR2 QGS, per germline. CDR3 residues: CALGQLYLGGIRGGTDKLIF. As DNA, the CDR3 is TGTGCTCTTGGGCAACTTTACCTCGGGGGGATACGCGGGGGGACCGATAAACTCATCTTT.

V gene TRDV1 combines with J gene TRDJ1; the D gene could be TRDD2 or TRDD3 (6 bases each). CDR1 and CDR2 from the germline V gene are TSWWSYY and QGS. The length of the CDR3 is 22 residues. Between the trimmed V and J ends, which lost 0 bases and 2 bases, there was a span of 31 bases. CDR3 protein: CALGELAVSYVPAGDETDKLIF. The DNA for the CDR3 is TGTGCTCTTGGGGAACTAGCGGTGTCCTACGTCCCGGCTGGGGATGAAACCGATAAACTCATCTTT.

The chain recombines TRDV1 with TRDJ2; 9 bases are shared with TRDD2. Germline V CDR1 and CDR2: TSWWSYY, QGS. The CDR3 is made up of 19 amino acids. Trimming at V came to 5 bases and at J to 6 bases, leaving 19 bases not matched to a gene. In DNA, the CDR3 is TGTGCTCTTGGGAACCTTCCTACCAGGGGTCCTAGGCGTGCAGCACAACTCTTCTTT. Its translation: CALGNLPTRGPRRAAQLFF.

This clone appeared a few times. The rearrangement uses TRDV1 and TRDJ1, with TRDD3 matching over 11 bases. The CDR3 is made up of 22 amino acids. Germline V gene lookup returns CDR1 TSWWSYY and CDR2 QGS. V trimming: 5 bases; J trimming: 6 bases; junction bases outside the gene matches: 29. CDR3 nucleotides: TGTGCTCTTGGGCCCCCATCACCCTTCCTACGGGTACTGGGGGATAAATTCTATAAACTCATCTTT. It yields the protein CALGPPSPFLRVLGDKFYKLIF.

The gene calls are TRDV1 and TRDJ1; D unclear. The CDR3 has 16 residues. Germline CDR1 reads TSWWSYY; CDR2 reads QGS. Trimming stripped 4 bases from V and 1 base from J, with 16 bases between. The CDR3 reads CALGASLRLITDKLIF. CDR3 in DNA: TGTGCTCTTGGGGCATCCTTGCGCCTCATCACCGATAAACTCATCTTT.

This clone was detected only a few times. The chain combines TRDV1 with TRDJ1; 8 bases line up with TRDD3. CDR3 length equals 21 residues. Trimming cost V 2 bases and J 3 bases; bases outside gene matches: 23. Germline-derived CDR1 and CDR2 are TSWWSYY and QGS. The CDR3 nucleotides are TGTGCTCTTGGGGAATCTGATGTTCGTTCTCATACGGGGGATATTCCCGATAAACTCATCTTT. It yields the protein CALGESDVRSHTGDIPDKLIF.

There are a few counts of this clone. The rearrangement uses TRDV1 and TRDJ1, with 10 bases aligning to TRDD3. Germline CDR1 is TSWWSYY and CDR2 is QGS. This CDR3 is built from 22 residues. V lost 3 bases to trimming and J lost 0 bases; unmatched junction nucleotides: 22. The CDR3 nucleotides read TGTGCTCTTGGGGAGAGAATAGGGGGATACGCCACCGACCCAGGCTACACCGATAAACTCATCTTT. This encodes CALGERIGGYATDPGYTDKLIF.

The genes are TRDV1 and TRDJ1; TRDD2 might be the D (5 bases). The germline V and J ends were trimmed by 0 bases and 8 bases, with 13 bases remaining between them. The CDR3 contains 14 residues. Germline assignment: CDR1 TSWWSYY and CDR2 QGS. In DNA, the CDR3 is TGTGCTCTTGGGGAACTTGGCCTACCCGGGAAACTCATCTTT. The encoded protein is CALGELGLPGKLIF.

This clone showed up just a few times. The chain is built from TRDV1 and TRDJ1; 7 bases fit TRDD3. The V gene end was trimmed by 0 bases and the J gene end by 4 bases; junction bases not matched to a gene: 8. This CDR3 comprises 16 residues. Looked up from germline, CDR1 is TSWWSYY and CDR2 is QGS. This CDR3 reads CALGELHPLGVDKLIF. The CDR3 DNA sequence: TGTGCTCTTGGGGAACTCCACCCGCTGGGGGTCGATAAACTCATCTTT.

This clone was seen a handful of times. The chain joins TRDV1 to TRDJ1; 10 bases line up with TRDD3. V dropped 2 bases and J dropped 5; count of bases not matched to a gene: 20. This CDR3 has 20 amino acids. Germline CDR1 reads TSWWSYY; CDR2 reads QGS. The CDR3 DNA is TGTGCTCTTGGGGAAACAGATCTTACACTGGGGGATGCCGTAAGAGATAAACTCATCTTT. It specifies CALGETDLTLGDAVRDKLIF.

This clone was seen only a few times. The chain recombines TRDV1 with TRDJ1; D perhaps matches TRDD3 (5 bases). The CDR3 extends over 14 amino acids. CDR1 and CDR2 from the germline V gene are TSWWSYY and QGS. Trimming pared 7 bases from V and 2 bases from J, leaving 14 bases between. The chain's CDR3 is CALVPGLGTDKLIF. The CDR3 DNA reads TGTGCTCTTGTCCCCGGCTTGGGGACCGATAAACTCATCTTT.

This clone was counted a few times. The chain links TRDV1 to TRDJ1, with D possibly being TRDD3 (6 bases). The CDR3 runs 20 residues. The V gene's germline CDR1 is TSWWSYY and CDR2 QGS. The V and J ends lost 4 bases and 0 bases respectively, with 27 bases between them. For the CDR3, the DNA is TGTGCTCTTGGGGCCAATTTTCCAGTCCAGACTGGGAGGTACACCGATAAACTCATCTTT. It encodes CALGANFPVQTGRYTDKLIF.

The V call is TRDV1, the J call TRDJ1, with D possibly being TRDD3 (7 bases). CDR1 and CDR2 from the germline V gene are TSWWSYY and QGS. CDR3 length equals 22 residues. V was cut by 4 bases and J by 0 bases, with 33 bases left in between. This chain's CDR3 is CALGGLRLPQYWGFSYTDKLIF. In DNA, the CDR3 is TGTGCTCTTGGGGGACTTCGCCTTCCCCAGTACTGGGGTTTCTCGTACACCGATAAACTCATCTTT.

The V gene is TRDV1, the J gene TRDJ1, with 8 nucleotides matching TRDD3. The CDR3 is 22 residues long. The germline V gene encodes CDR1 TSWWSYY and CDR2 QGS. The V and J ends lost 1 base and 1 base, in that order; junction bases with no gene match: 23. The DNA of the CDR3 is TGTGCTCTTGGGGAACAGGGAAAATTCCGGACGCGGGATACGCGCCGCACCGATAAACTCATCTTT. Encoded protein: CALGEQGKFRTRDTRRTDKLIF.

The rearrangement links TRDV1 to TRDJ1; tentative D call: TRDD3 (6 bases). Germline loops: CDR1 TSWWSYY, CDR2 QGS. Trimming took off 4 bases at V and 4 bases at J, with 22 bases between the two ends. CDR3 length: 17 residues. The DNA of the CDR3 is TGTGCTCTTGGGGCCCGAACTGCCAGTCTGGGGATCGATAAACTCATCTTT. Protein: CALGARTASLGIDKLIF.

The V call is TRDV1, the J call TRDJ1; D perhaps matches TRDD3 (6 bases). CDR3 length: 15 amino acids. Germline CDR1 reads TSWWSYY; CDR2 reads QGS. Trimming cost V 2 bases and J 12 bases, with 22 bases left between them. The CDR3 DNA follows: TGTGCTCTTGGGGAAGTAAGAAGAGGAAGGGGATCGGTCATCTTT. Translated, it gives CALGEVRRGRGSVIF.

Turning to this clone: Mismatch with germline at one junction end may stem from a read error. The chain couples TRDV1 to TRDJ1; 7 positions agree with TRDD3. Germline loops: CDR1 TSWWSYY, CDR2 QGS. The CDR3 totals 20 residues. The CDR3 sequence: CALGQLNFHRTGDNPDKLIF. CDR3 coding DNA: TGTGCTCTTGGGCAACTTAATTTCCACCGCACTGGGGACAACCCCGATAAACTCATCTTC.

This clone was counted a single time. The chain joins TRDV1 to TRDJ1, with a weak D call TRDD3 (6 bases). Germline V CDR1 and CDR2: TSWWSYY, QGS. Trimming stripped 1 base from V and 5 bases from J, with 29 bases between. This CDR3 contains 20 residues. This CDR3 reads CALGEPCNYSTGPPWDKLIF. The CDR3 DNA reads as TGTGCTCTTGGGGAACCCTGTAACTACTCTACTGGGCCGCCGTGGGATAAACTCATCTTT.

V is TRDV1 and J is TRDJ1; no firm D call. Germline V lookup: CDR1 TSWWSYY, CDR2 QGS. Trimming shortened V by 0 bases and J by 0 bases, and 14 bases separated the two germline ends. The CDR3 covers 17 residues. CDR3 sequence (DNA): TGTGCTCTTGGGGAACTAAACCCCCTTGTCCACACCGATAAACTCATCTTT. It encodes CALGELNPLVHTDKLIF.

The chain joins TRDV2 to TRDJ1; 13 nucleotides line up with TRDD3. This CDR3 spans 17 amino acids. V lost 1 base, J lost 1 base, and 5 bases stayed unmatched. In germline, CDR1 is GEAIGNYY, CDR2 EKD. CDR3 nucleotides: TGTGCCTGTGACACAGTACTGGGGGATACGCTCACCGATAAACTCATCTTT. It translates to CACDTVLGDTLTDKLIF.

V gene TRDV1 combines with J gene TRDJ1; D possibly corresponds to TRDD3 (10 bases). Trimming pared 1 base from V and 0 bases from J, leaving 30 bases between. This CDR3 spans 22 amino acids. The V gene's germline CDR1 is TSWWSYY and CDR2 QGS. DNA for the CDR3: TGTGCTCTTGGGGAACCCCTCGGCCTTCCTACCCCCACTGGGGGATACACCGATAAACTCATCTTT. Protein product: CALGEPLGLPTPTGGYTDKLIF.

This clone was recorded only once. The chain recombines TRDV1 with TRDJ1; possibly TRDD3 for D (5 bases). The V end lost 6 bases, the J end lost 0 bases, and 26 bases lay between the germline ends. The CDR3 extends over 19 amino acids. CDR1 is TSWWSYY and CDR2 is QGS in the germline V gene. CDR3 sequence: CALGQIRAGLPRYTDKLIF. CDR3 DNA sequence: TGTGCTCTTGGACAAATCAGGGCTGGGCTCCCCAGGTACACCGATAAACTCATCTTT.

The gene calls are TRDV1 and TRDJ1, with 8 bases aligning to TRDD3. V shed 4 bases and J 5 bases; nucleotides not matched to a gene: 21. The CDR3 runs 19 residues. Per germline, CDR1 TSWWSYY and CDR2 QGS. Here the CDR3 reads CALGALLTTGGKGKDKLIF. The CDR3 DNA sequence: TGTGCTCTTGGGGCCCTCCTTACTACTGGGGGCAAAGGGAAGGATAAACTCATCTTT.

Points on this clone: This clone may be a read error of a much larger clone one base away. The J gene is TRDJ1, the V gene TRDV2, with TRDD3 as a possible D gene (6 bases). Per germline, CDR1 GEAIGNYY and CDR2 EKD. V shed 3 bases and J shed 3 bases, with 22 bases lying between them. This CDR3 has 17 amino acids. The CDR3: CACDREGDPMNADKLIF. Written as DNA, the CDR3 is TGTGCCTGTGACCGGGAGGGGGACCCGATGAACGCCGATAAACTCATCTTT.

V is TRDV1 and J is TRDJ1; 7 bases are a match to TRDD3. The CDR3 has 20 residues. V lost 5 bases to trimming and J lost 0 bases; unmatched junction nucleotides: 21. From germline, CDR1 is TSWWSYY and CDR2 QGS. As DNA, the CDR3 is TGTGCTCTTGGGACACCCCCGAGTACGTGGTTGGGGGAATACACCGATAAACTCATCTTT. It encodes CALGTPPSTWLGEYTDKLIF.

The chain has TRDV1 and TRDJ1; tentatively, D is TRDD2 (8 bases). Germline V gene lookup returns CDR1 TSWWSYY and CDR2 QGS. This CDR3 spans 19 amino acids. Deletions cut 5 bases from V and 6 bases from J, with 31 bases between. CDR3 nucleotide sequence: TGTGCTCTTGGGTCCTCTCTTCCTACGTCCCTGGGGGTCCGGAATAAACTCATCTTT. Its protein product is CALGSSLPTSLGVRNKLIF.

The chain carries TRDV1 and TRDJ1, with TRDD3 matching over 7 bases. From germline, CDR1 is TSWWSYY and CDR2 QGS. The V segment lost 3 bases and the J segment 8 bases; nucleotides outside the gene matches: 12. This CDR3 spans 15 amino acids. The CDR3 here is CALGECPGLGKKLIF. In nucleotides, the CDR3 is TGTGCTCTTGGGGAGTGCCCGGGACTGGGGAAGAAACTCATCTTT.

J is TRDJ1 and V is TRDV1, with TRDD2 identical over 7 bases. From germline, CDR1 is TSWWSYY and CDR2 QGS. J was trimmed by 7 bases and V by 4 bases; bases with no gene match: 15. This CDR3 has 16 amino acids. CDR3: CALGAKRPLPLVKLIF. The DNA of the CDR3 is TGTGCTCTTGGGGCGAAGCGTCCCCTTCCTTTAGTTAAACTCATCTTT.

The chain has TRDV1 and TRDJ1; 11 nucleotides line up with TRDD3. Germline trimming cut 4 bases from V and 6 bases from J; bases unmatched to any gene: 16. Germline V gene data show CDR1 as TSWWSYY and CDR2 as QGS. The CDR3 loop spans 18 amino acids. Here the CDR3 DNA reads TGTGCTCTTGGGGGATTGGTGGGGGATACGAAAGGGGCTCATAAACTCATCTTT. Translation gives CALGGLVGDTKGAHKLIF.

This clone is labeled medium-sized. The chain couples TRDV2 to TRDJ1; D ambiguous. Germline V gives CDR1 GEAIGNYY, CDR2 EKD. Deletions cut 6 bases from V and 11 bases from J, with 18 bases between. CDR3 size: 12 residues. CDR3 nucleotide sequence: TGTGCCTGTATAAGAGAGGAGTACAGGCTCATCTTT. As protein: CACIREEYRLIF.

The rearrangement uses TRDV1 and TRDJ1, with D perhaps matching TRDD2 or TRDD3 (5 bases each). Germline values: CDR1 TSWWSYY, CDR2 QGS. Trimming shortened V by 6 bases and J by 0 bases, and 20 bases separated the two germline ends. The CDR3 covers 17 residues. The CDR3 is CALGDRGSPFYTDKLIF. DNA of the CDR3: TGTGCTCTTGGCGATAGGGGAAGCCCCTTCTACACCGATAAACTCATCTTT.